This T cell receptor beta chain was documented in a study of T and B cells in COVID-19 patients. TRB rearrangements were amplified by multiplex PCR with BIOMED2 TRB-A/B primers. TCRdb used MiXCR to reprocess the multiplex PCR reads, holding one entry per CDR3 protein. Altogether nearly 15,000 distinct CDR3 sequences are present, about 29% being singletons, with the ten largest covering about 1.2%. This clonotype was seen more than once but under ten times. Germline values: CDR1 GTSNPN, CDR2 SVGIG (reference sequence). The CDR3 covers 13 residues. V lost 2 bases, J lost 8 bases, and 12 bases lay in between. TRB was amplified from approximately 250-480 ng of blood genomic DNA.

The specimen sequenced was blood. The chain carries TRBV30 and TRBJ1-4, with a weak D call TRBD1 (5 bases). The sequence came from a human donor who had recovered from COVID-19. This CDR3 is CAWSNLGGEKLFF. The CDR3 DNA reads as TGTGCCTGGAGTAACCTGGGGGGGGAAAAACTGTTTTTT.